This T cell receptor (beta chain) originates from a study of T cell changes during pregnancy in multiple sclerosis. Libraries were prepared by immunoSEQ multiplex PCR; TCRdb keeps only in-frame clonotypes and omits some of them. This sample carries around 40,000 clones, 85% to 90% of them seen once, and the ten largest clones take 1.2%. Trimming pared 4 bases from V and 5 bases from J, leaving 14 bases between. Germline loops: CDR1 MGHRA, CDR2 YSYEKL. This CDR3 comprises 15 residues. V is TRBV4-1 and J is TRBJ2-2, with a possible D match to TRBD2 (5 bases). This TCR came from a female donor with multiple sclerosis, enrolled in a pregnancy study. The sample was CD4+ T cells from peripheral blood mononuclear cells, taken in the first trimester of pregnancy. The CDR3 sequence: CASSRADPRTGELFF. CDR3 DNA: TGCGCCAGCAGCCGAGCGGACCCTAGAACCGGGGAGCTGTTTTTT.